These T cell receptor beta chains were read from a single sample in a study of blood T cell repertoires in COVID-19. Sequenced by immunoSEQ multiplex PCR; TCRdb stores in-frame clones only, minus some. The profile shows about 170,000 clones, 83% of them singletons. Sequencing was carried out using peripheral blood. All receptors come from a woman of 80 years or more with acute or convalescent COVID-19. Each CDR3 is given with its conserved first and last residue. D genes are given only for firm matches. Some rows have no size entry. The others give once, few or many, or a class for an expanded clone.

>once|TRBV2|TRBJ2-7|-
CASMPRSGSTYEQYF
TGTGCCAGCATGCCGCGTTCAGGGTCCACCTACGAGCAGTACTTC
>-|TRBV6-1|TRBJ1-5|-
CASSDWGHNQPQHF
TGTGCCAGCAGTGATTGGGGGCACAATCAGCCCCAGCATTTT
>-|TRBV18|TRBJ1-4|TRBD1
CASSPYRSDRGEKLFF
TGTGCCAGCTCACCTTACCGGTCGGACAGGGGTGAAAAACTGTTTTTT
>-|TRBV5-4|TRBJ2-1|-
CASSSEYNEQFF
TGTGCCAGCAGCTCCGAGTACAATGAGCAGTTCTTC
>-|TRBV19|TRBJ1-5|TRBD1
CASTIPGTGGNQPQHF
TGTGCCAGTACGATACCGGGAACAGGGGGCAATCAGCCCCAGCATTTT
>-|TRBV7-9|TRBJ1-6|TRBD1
CASSFGQGAGSPLHF
TGTGCCAGCAGCTTTGGGCAGGGGGCTGGGTCACCCCTCCACTTT
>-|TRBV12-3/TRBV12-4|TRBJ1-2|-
CASSTFTGTGYTF
TGTGCCAGCAGTACCTTCACAGGGACTGGCTACACCTTC
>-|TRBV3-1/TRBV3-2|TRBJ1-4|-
CASSPTGGEKLFF
TGTGCCAGCAGCCCAACCGGAGGGGAAAAACTGTTTTTT
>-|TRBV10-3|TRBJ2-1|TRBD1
CAISLGDRDRNEQFF
TGTGCCATCAGCCTTGGGGACAGGGATCGCAATGAGCAGTTCTTC
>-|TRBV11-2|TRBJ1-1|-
CASSLDHSLTEAFF
TGTGCCAGCAGCTTAGATCACAGTCTCACTGAAGCTTTCTTT
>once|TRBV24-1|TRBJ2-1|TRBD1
CATRDSNHNEQFF
TGTGCCACCCGGGACAGTAATCACAATGAGCAGTTCTTC
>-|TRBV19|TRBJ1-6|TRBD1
CASSKQGMGSPLHF
TGTGCCAGTAGTAAACAGGGGATGGGTTCACCCCTCCACTTT
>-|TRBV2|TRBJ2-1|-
CASSELGAYNEQFF
TGTGCCAGCAGTGAATTGGGGGCTTACAATGAGCAGTTCTTC
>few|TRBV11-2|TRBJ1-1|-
CASSFSASGSEAFF
TGTGCCAGCAGCTTCAGTGCCAGCGGGTCTGAAGCTTTCTTT
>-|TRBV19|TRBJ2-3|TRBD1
CASNPTGVSTDTQYF
TGTGCCAGTAACCCGACAGGGGTAAGCACAGATACGCAGTATTTT
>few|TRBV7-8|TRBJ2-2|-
CASSLAGENTGELFF
TGTGCCAGCAGCTTAGCCGGAGAAAACACCGGGGAGCTGTTTTTT
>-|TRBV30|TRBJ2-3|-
CAWSLGGGGWGLDTQYF
TGTGCCTGGAGTCTAGGGGGTGGGGGATGGGGTCTAGATACGCAGTATTTT
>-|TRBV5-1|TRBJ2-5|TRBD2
CASSLLGTWTSGKQETQYF
TGCGCCAGCAGCTTGCTTGGGACTTGGACTAGCGGGAAACAAGAGACCCAGTACTTC
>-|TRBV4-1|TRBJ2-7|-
CASSPRGTPWRTYEQYF
TGCGCCAGCAGCCCCAGGGGCACCCCTTGGAGAACCTACGAGCAGTACTTC
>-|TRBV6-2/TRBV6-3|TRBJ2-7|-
CASSTLYEQYF
TGTGCCAGCAGTACCCTATACGAGCAGTACTTC